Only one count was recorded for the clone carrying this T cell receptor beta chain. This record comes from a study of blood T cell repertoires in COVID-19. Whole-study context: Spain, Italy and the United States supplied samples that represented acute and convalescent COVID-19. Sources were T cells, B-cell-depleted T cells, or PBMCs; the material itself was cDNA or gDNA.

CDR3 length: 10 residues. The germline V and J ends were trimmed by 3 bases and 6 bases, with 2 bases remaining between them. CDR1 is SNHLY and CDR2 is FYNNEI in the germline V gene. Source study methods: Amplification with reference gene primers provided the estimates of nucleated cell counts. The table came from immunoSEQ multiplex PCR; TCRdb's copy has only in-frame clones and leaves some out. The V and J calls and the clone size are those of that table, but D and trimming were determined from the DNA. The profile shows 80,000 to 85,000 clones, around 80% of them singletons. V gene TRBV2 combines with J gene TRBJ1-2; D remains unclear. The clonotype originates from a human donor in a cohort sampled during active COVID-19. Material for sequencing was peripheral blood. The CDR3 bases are TGTGCCAGCAGTGACGATGGCTACACCTTC. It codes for CASSDDGYTF.